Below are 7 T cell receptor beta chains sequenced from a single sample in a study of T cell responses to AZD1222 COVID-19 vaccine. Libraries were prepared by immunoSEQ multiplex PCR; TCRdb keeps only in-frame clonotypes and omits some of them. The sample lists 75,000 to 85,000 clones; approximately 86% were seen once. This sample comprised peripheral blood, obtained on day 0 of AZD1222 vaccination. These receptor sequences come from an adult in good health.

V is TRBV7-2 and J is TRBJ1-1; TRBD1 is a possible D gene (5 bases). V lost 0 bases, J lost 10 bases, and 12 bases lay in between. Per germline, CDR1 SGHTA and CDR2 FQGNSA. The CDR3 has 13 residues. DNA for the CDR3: TGTGCCAGCAGCTTAGCGGGTTCCGGGGGAGCTTTCTTT. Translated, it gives CASSLAGSGGAFF.

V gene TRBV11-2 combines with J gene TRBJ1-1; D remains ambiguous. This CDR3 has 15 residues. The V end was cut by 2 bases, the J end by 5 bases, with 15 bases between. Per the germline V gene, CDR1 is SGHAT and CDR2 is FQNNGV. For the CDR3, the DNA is TGTGCCAGCAGCTTAACAGCGGGCCCCGGGACTGAAGCTTTCTTT. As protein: CASSLTAGPGTEAFF.

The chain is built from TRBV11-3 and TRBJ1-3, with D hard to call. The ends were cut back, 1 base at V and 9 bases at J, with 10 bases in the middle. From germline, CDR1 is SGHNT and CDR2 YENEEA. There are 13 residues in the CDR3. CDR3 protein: CASSLGRMGTIYF. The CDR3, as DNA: TGTGCCAGCAGCTTAGGCCGTATGGGCACCATATATTTT.

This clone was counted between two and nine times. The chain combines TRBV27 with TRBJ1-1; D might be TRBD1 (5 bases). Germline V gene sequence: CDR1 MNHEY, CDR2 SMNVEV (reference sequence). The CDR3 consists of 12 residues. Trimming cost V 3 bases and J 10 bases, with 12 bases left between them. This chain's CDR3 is CASSFRGDRAFF. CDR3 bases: TGTGCCAGCAGTTTCCGGGGGGACCGAGCTTTCTTT.

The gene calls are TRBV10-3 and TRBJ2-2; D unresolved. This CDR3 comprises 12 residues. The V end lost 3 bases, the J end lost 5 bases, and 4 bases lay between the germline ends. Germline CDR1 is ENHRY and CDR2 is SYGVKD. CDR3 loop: CAISERTGELFF. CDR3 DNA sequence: TGTGCCATCAGTGAAAGGACCGGGGAGCTGTTTTTT.

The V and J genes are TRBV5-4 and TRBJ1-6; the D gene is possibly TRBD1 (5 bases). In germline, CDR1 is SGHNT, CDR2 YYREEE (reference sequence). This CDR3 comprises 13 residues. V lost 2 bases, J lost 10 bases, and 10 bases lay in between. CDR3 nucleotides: TGTGCCAGCAGCTTACAGGCTAACTCACCCCTCCACTTT. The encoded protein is CASSLQANSPLHF.

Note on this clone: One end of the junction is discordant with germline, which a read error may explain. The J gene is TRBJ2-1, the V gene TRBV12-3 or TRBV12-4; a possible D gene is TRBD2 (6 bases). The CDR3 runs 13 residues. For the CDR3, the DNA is TGTGCCAGCACCTGGGACTCCTATAATGAGCAGTTCTTC. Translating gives CASTWDSYNEQFF.